This passage covers 6 T cell receptor beta chains from one sample sequenced in a study of blood T cell repertoires in COVID-19. TCRdb's table, derived via immunoSEQ multiplex PCR, lists solely in-frame clones and lacks some. The sample includes 30,000 to 40,000 clones, 70% to 90% of them seen just once. The source material was peripheral blood. The receptors stem from a human donor in a cohort sampled during active COVID-19.

This CDR3 is CASSVSGGAADTQYF. CDR3 in DNA: TGTGCCAGCAGCGTTAGCGGGGGGGCCGCAGATACGCAGTATTTT. The chain links TRBV9 to TRBJ2-3; 11 bases are shared with TRBD2. The V segment lost 2 bases and the J segment 4 bases; nucleotides outside the gene matches: 3. This CDR3 region has 15 residues. In germline, CDR1 is SGDLS, CDR2 YYNGEE.

The rearrangement uses TRBV6-2 or TRBV6-3 and TRBJ2-3, with 11 bases matching TRBD2. The germline V gene encodes CDR1 MNHEY and CDR2 SVGEGT. After removal of 6 bases from V and 2 bases from J, the junction contained 13 bases not matched to a gene. The CDR3 is 18 residues long. The CDR3 nucleotides read TGTGCCAGCAGCCCTATAAGCAGACTAGCGGGGACCACAGATACGCAGTATTTT. Its protein product is CASSPISRLAGTTDTQYF.

The chain combines TRBV6-1 with TRBJ1-1, with 8 bases fitting TRBD1. CDR3 length equals 13 residues. The germline CDR1 and CDR2 sequences are MNHNS and SASEGT. J lost 10 bases, V lost 2 bases, and 6 bases had no gene match. As DNA, the CDR3 is TGTGCCAGCAGTGAATCTGGGACAGGCGGAGCTTTCTTT. Protein sequence: CASSESGTGGAFF.

In DNA form, the CDR3 reads TGTGCCAGCAGTCCCCAGGGATACTATGGCTACACCTTC. Translated, it gives CASSPQGYYGYTF. The chain has TRBV27 and TRBJ1-2; D possibly corresponds to TRBD1 (5 bases). Trimming took 5 bases from V and 3 from J, leaving 10 bases between them. The germline V gene encodes CDR1 MNHEY and CDR2 SMNVEV (reference sequence). The CDR3 has 13 residues.

This clone was seen a single time. This sequence joins TRBV19 and TRBJ2-3, with a tentative D call TRBD2 (5 bases). The CDR3 length is 16 residues. Trimming stripped 6 bases from V and 4 bases from J, with 20 bases between. CDR1 LNHDA and CDR2 SQIVND come from the germline V gene (reference sequence). This CDR3 reads CASSNEGPLGPDTQYF. The CDR3, as DNA: TGTGCCAGTAGCAACGAGGGCCCTCTGGGCCCAGATACGCAGTATTTT.

About this clone itself: The junction and the germline gene differ at one end; a read error may be behind it. The chain links TRBV7-7 to TRBJ2-5; 8 bases fit TRBD1. CDR3 length: 17 amino acids. Germline CDR1 SSHAT, CDR2 FNYEAQ (reference sequence). The CDR3 reads CASSGGTGPGPLETQYF. Written as DNA, the CDR3 is TGTGCTAGCAGCGGCGGGACAGGCCCGGGCCCCTTAGAGACCCAGTACTTC.